The following is a T cell receptor (beta chain) sequence with its context. This clonotype was found many times. Its antigen remains undetermined. Base qualities are not at hand, and no much larger clone is one base apart. The CDR3 numbers 16 residues from cysteine through phenylalanine. Only the CDR3 region is kept as DNA, spanning 48 bases read in frame from base 1. Per the germline V gene (reference sequence), DFQATT is the CDR1 and SNEGSKA is the CDR2. V has 0 bases trimmed and J has 2 bases trimmed; junction bases matching no gene number 2. The data were obtained in a study of T cell repertoires in cytomegalovirus infection (dated by TCRdb to between 2019 and 2020). Regarding the study in general: Donor HLA type was relevant to the analysis, as public TCR beta signatures indicated carriage of CMV infection together with the matching HLA type.

General conclusions and limits of the study: The ex vivo response was dominated by HLA-C-restricted CMV-specific TCR beta clonotypes, which also provided the single most frequent clonotype in two of eight donors. Carriers of CMV infection plus the relevant HLA type were discriminated by the cumulative frequency of public TCR beta family members in the study cohort and in an independent roughly 340-donor cohort.

Sequencing was performed on an Illumina HiSeq 1500. The public sequencing data were trimmed at Q25 with fastp and processed into clonotypes with MiXCR by TCRdb, which kept only in-frame beta chains. Rows matching on CDR3 protein sequence are summarized as one entry with the most common DNA and genes. Within this sample are around 270,000 distinct CDR3 sequences, with 9.1% of them counted one time only. The top ten clonotypes cover over 13% of the sample. The chain couples TRBV20-1 to TRBJ2-5; 14 bases in the junction line up with TRBD2. The clonotype originates from a human donor in good health (CMV status not recorded). Some clones in this sample may be carry-over from other donors' samples. Sequencing input: PBMCs. CDR3 sequence: CSARDGTSGRQETQYF. The base sequence is TGCAGTGCTAGAGATGGGACTAGCGGGAGACAAGAGACCCAGTACTTC.